A single sample gave rise to the 25 T cell receptor beta chains below, sequenced in a study of blood T cells in healthy people across ages (dated by TCRdb to the mid-2010s). Receptors were amplified or captured by 5' RACE. Instrument used: Illumina HiSeq 2500. The second PCR ran for about 6 to 12 cycles and used a J-beta primer mix along with a sample-barcoded 5' primer. Through fastp at Q25 and MiXCR, TCRdb rebuilt clones from the public reads, retaining in-frame beta chains. Under each unique CDR3 protein, matching rows form one entry showing the most common genes and DNA. Counted in this sample were some 890,000 distinct CDR3 sequences; 25% to 35% of them appeared once. Clones ranked in the top ten supply 10% to 13% of the sample. These sequences were also reported in another study, on T cells of mothers and their children.

The sample taken for sequencing was blood. Receptor source: a woman aged 35 to 49 in good health.

This clonotype was found many times. This sequence joins TRBV15 and TRBJ2-1; tentatively, D is TRBD1 or TRBD2 (5 bases each). The CDR3 contains 14 residues. The V end lost 0 bases, the J end lost 9 bases, and 12 bases lay between the germline ends. Germline-derived CDR1 and CDR2 are LNHNV and YYDKDF (reference sequence). The CDR3 is CATSRDLGVVEQFF. CDR3 sequence (DNA): TGTGCCACCAGCAGAGATCTGGGGGTGGTTGAGCAGTTCTTC.

On this clonotype itself: Sequence at one end of the junction differs from germline and may be a read error. This rearrangement joins TRBV28 to TRBJ1-3, with 7 bases aligning to TRBD1. The germline CDR1 and CDR2 sequences are MDHEN and SYDVKM. The CDR3 has 17 residues. The chain's CDR3 is CAGSPPPGGRSGNTIYF. The DNA for the CDR3 is TGTGCCGGCAGCCCCCCCCCAGGGGGGCGGTCTGGAAACACCATATATTTT. Together with reference TRBV28 and TRBJ1-3, the CDR3 gives the full variable domain: DVKVTQSSRYLVKRTGEKVFLECVQDMDHENMFWYRQDPGLGLRLIYFSYDVKMKEKGDIPEGYSVSREKKERFSLILESASTNQTSMYLCAGSPPPGGRSGNTIYFGEGSWLTVV.

This clonotype was observed a handful of times. This chain links TRBV5-5 with TRBJ2-5; 7 bases fit TRBD1. J gave up 2 bases and V 0 bases, and 7 bases lay outside the gene matches. The CDR3 runs 16 residues. Looked up from germline, CDR1 is SGHKS and CDR2 is YYEKEE (reference sequence). CDR3 residues: CASSLEGAGRQETQYF. The CDR3 DNA reads TGTGCCAGCAGCTTGGAGGGGGCAGGGAGACAAGAGACCCAGTACTTC.

The chain recombines TRBV6-2 or TRBV6-3 with TRBJ2-7, with unresolved D. TRBJ2-5 matches the DNA end more closely, so the J call is doubtful. The CDR3 has 13 residues. The germline gives CDR1 MNHEY, CDR2 SVGEGT. The CDR3 spells CASSPERGETQYF. DNA of the CDR3: TGTGCCAGCAGCCCCGAACGTGGAGAGACCCAGTACTTC.

The sample holds a few counts of this clonotype. The J gene is TRBJ2-2, the V gene TRBV20-1; the D is unclear. The CDR3 covers 14 residues. The germline CDR1 and CDR2 sequences are DFQATT and SNEGSKA (reference sequence). The V end was cut by 2 bases, the J end by 9 bases, with 16 bases between. The CDR3 bases are TGCAGTGCTAGAAAGTACCTCTATGCGAGGGAGCTGTTTTTT. Translating gives CSARKYLYARELFF.

The V gene is TRBV12-5, the J gene TRBJ2-7; TRBD2 might be the D (5 bases). CDR3 length: 15 residues. The V end was cut by 0 bases, the J end by 2 bases, with 11 bases between. The germline CDR1 and CDR2 sequences are LGHNT and FRNRAP. CDR3 loop: CASGLVRPSTYEQYF. CDR3 DNA: TGTGCTAGTGGTTTGGTACGACCTAGCACCTACGAGCAGTACTTC. Looking up the rest from reference TRBV12-5 and TRBJ2-7 gives the full variable domain: DARVTQTPRHKVTEMGQEVTMRCQPILGHNTVFWYRQTMMQGLELLAYFRNRAPLDDSGMPKDRFSAEMPDATLATLKIQPSEPRDSAVYFCASGLVRPSTYEQYFGPGTRLTVT.

This clonotype was counted a few times. V gene TRBV7-2 combines with J gene TRBJ2-6, with D uncertain. Germline CDR1 and CDR2: SGHTA and FQGNSA. V lost 1 base and J lost 0, with 7 bases in between. The CDR3 consists of 16 residues. CDR3 residues: CASSLGTFSGANVLTF. The CDR3 DNA reads as TGTGCCAGCAGCTTAGGGACGTTCTCTGGGGCCAACGTCCTGACTTTC.

The chain links TRBV7-9 to TRBJ1-2; weak D call: TRBD1 (6 bases). CDR3 size: 15 residues. V gave up 5 bases and J gave up 5 bases, with 18 bases separating them. In germline, CDR1 is SEHNR, CDR2 FQNEAQ (reference sequence). CDR3 residues: CASSQGGGRLYGYTF. CDR3 coding DNA: TGTGCCAGCAGCCAAGGGGGGGGGCGCTTATATGGCTACACCTTC.

This clonotype was detected only a few times. With a much larger clone just one base away, this may be a read error. V is TRBV12-3 or TRBV12-4 and J is TRBJ2-7; D might be TRBD2 (6 bases). The CDR3 is made up of 15 amino acids. V was trimmed by 6 bases and J by 2 bases, leaving 17 bases between them. The CDR3 sequence is CASSPRGKRTYEQYF. The CDR3 DNA reads as TGTGCCAGCAGCCCCCGGGGGAAGAGGACCTACGAGCAGTACTTC.

Ten or more counts support this clonotype. V is TRBV20-1 and J is TRBJ1-2, with 11 positions matching TRBD1. CDR3 length: 17 amino acids. Germline-derived CDR1 and CDR2 are DFQATT and SNEGSKA (reference sequence). The ends lost 5 bases at V and 1 base at J; junction bases unmatched: 12. CDR3 DNA: TGCAGTGCTGCACCGCGGGACAGGGGGTCATATAACTATGGCTACACCTTC. Its protein is CSAAPRDRGSYNYGYTF.

This rearrangement joins TRBV4-1 to TRBJ2-7; a possible D gene is TRBD2 (6 bases). V was trimmed by 1 base and J by 3 bases, leaving 13 bases between them. The CDR3 totals 15 residues. Germline assignment: CDR1 MGHRA and CDR2 YSYEKL. CDR3 residues: CASSQGGIGSYEQYF. In DNA form, the CDR3 reads TGCGCCAGCAGCCAAGGCGGGATTGGAAGCTACGAGCAGTACTTC.

This clonotype appeared a few times. The chain joins TRBV4-3 to TRBJ2-1; D gene ambiguous. This CDR3 has 16 amino acids. Trimming removed 2 bases at V and 0 bases at J, with 11 bases between. Germline V gene lookup returns CDR1 LGHNA and CDR2 YSLEER. As DNA, the CDR3 is TGCGCCAGCAGCCAACGGGCATCGAGCTCCTACAATGAGCAGTTCTTC. This encodes CASSQRASSSYNEQFF.

The chain carries TRBV6-6 and TRBJ1-5; 12 bases are a match to TRBD1. V shed 5 bases, J shed 10 bases, and the junction held 3 bases outside the gene matches. The CDR3 runs 13 residues. CDR1 and CDR2 from the germline V gene are MNHNY and SVGAGI (reference sequence). The CDR3 loop reads CASSQGQGAPQHF. In nucleotides, the CDR3 is TGTGCCAGCAGTCAGGGACAGGGGGCACCCCAGCATTTT.

This clonotype was found a few times. The gene calls are TRBV28 and TRBJ2-2, with D maybe TRBD2 (6 bases). CDR1 is MDHEN, CDR2 SYDVKM, per germline. CDR3 length equals 16 residues. V gave up 6 bases and J gave up 0 bases, with 14 bases separating them. This chain's CDR3 is CASSSGASANTGELFF. The CDR3 region has the DNA TGTGCCAGCAGCTCCGGGGCTAGCGCGAACACCGGGGAGCTGTTTTTT.

V is TRBV20-1 and J is TRBJ2-1, with D possibly being TRBD1 (7 bases). Trimming took 7 bases from V and 0 from J, leaving 10 bases between them. CDR3 length: 13 residues. Germline values: CDR1 DFQATT, CDR2 SNEGSKA (reference sequence). The CDR3 protein is CSVQGGSYNEQFF. The CDR3 DNA reads as TGCAGTGTGCAGGGGGGCTCCTACAATGAGCAGTTCTTC.

V gene TRBV15 combines with J gene TRBJ2-1; 8 bases fit TRBD1. Germline CDR1 and CDR2: LNHNV and YYDKDF (reference sequence). J lost 4 bases, V lost 4 bases, and 9 bases had no gene match. The CDR3 length is 16 residues. DNA of the CDR3: TGTGCCACCAGCACCAGGACAGGGCGGAGGTACAATGAGCAGTTCTTC. It yields the protein CATSTRTGRRYNEQFF.

This clonotype turned up a few times. The gene calls are TRBV18 and TRBJ2-4; possibly TRBD2 for D (5 bases). V lost 4 bases and J lost 0, with 13 bases in between. In germline, CDR1 is KGHSH, CDR2 LQKENI. The CDR3 runs 16 residues. CDR3 DNA: TGTGCCAGCTCACGGGCACGGGGTCTAGCCAAAAACATTCAGTACTTC. Translated, it gives CASSRARGLAKNIQYF.

Only a few counts were recorded for this clonotype. The chain is built from TRBV5-6 and TRBJ2-3; D tentatively fits TRBD1 or TRBD2 (5 bases each). V shed 3 bases and J shed 2 bases, with 13 bases lying between them. The germline V gene has CDR1 SGHDT and CDR2 YYEEEE. The CDR3 length is 15 residues. CDR3 protein: CASSWRQGNTDTQYF. In DNA form, the CDR3 reads TGTGCCAGCAGCTGGAGGCAGGGAAACACAGATACGCAGTATTTT.

This clonotype has just a few counts. The chain joins TRBV4-1 to TRBJ2-3; D may be TRBD2 (6 bases). V was pared by 6 bases and J by 4 bases, with 17 bases between. The CDR3 covers 15 residues. The germline CDR1 and CDR2 sequences are MGHRA and YSYEKL. Here the CDR3 reads CASRRDWAVADTQYF. The CDR3 region has the DNA TGCGCCAGCAGACGGGACTGGGCGGTGGCAGATACGCAGTATTTT.

This clonotype occurred many times. The gene calls are TRBV24-1 and TRBJ2-5, with 9 bases matching TRBD1. This CDR3 has 15 amino acids. Germline CDR1 is KGHDR and CDR2 is SFDVKD. Losses at the gene ends were 4 bases for V and 2 bases for J; bases not matched to a gene: 4. CDR3 sequence (DNA): TGTGCCACCAGTGACTCGGACAGGGGTCAAGAGACCCAGTACTTC. Its protein product is CATSDSDRGQETQYF.

This clonotype was counted only a few times. V and J are TRBV29-1 and TRBJ1-1; perhaps TRBD1 as D (6 bases). Germline V gene sequence: CDR1 SQVTM, CDR2 ANQGSEA. CDR3 length: 15 amino acids. V lost 0 bases to trimming and J lost 1 base, with 12 bases between them. CDR3 protein: CSVEEQGRANTEAFF. CDR3 in DNA: TGCAGCGTTGAAGAACAGGGACGAGCGAACACTGAAGCTTTCTTT.

This clonotype was found a few times. Germline and junction disagree at one end, which may indicate a read error. The chain has TRBV5-1 and TRBJ1-5; D ambiguous. The CDR3 length is 13 residues. CDR1 and CDR2 (germline): SGHRS, YFSETQ. Here the CDR3 reads CAGSLLPDQPQHF. CDR3 sequence (DNA): TGCGCCGGCAGCTTGTTACCAGATCAGCCCCAGCATTTT.

Notes on this clonotype: The junction does not match germline at one end; this may be a read error. V and J are TRBV7-7 and TRBJ2-3; tentatively, D is TRBD2 (5 bases). The CDR3 contains 14 residues. Germline-derived CDR1 and CDR2 are SSHAT and FNYEAQ (reference sequence). CDR3 in DNA: TGTGCTAGCAGCTTAGGTGAGGGATCGGATACGCAGTATTTT. The encoded protein is CASSLGEGSDTQYF.

This chain uses TRBV20-1 with TRBJ1-5; no clear D gene. Germline loops: CDR1 DFQATT, CDR2 SNEGSKA (reference sequence). V was clipped by 3 bases and J by 1 base, with 13 bases between them. CDR3 length: 15 amino acids. DNA of the CDR3: TGCAGTGCTAGCGCTTTTTCGCAGAGCAATCAGCCCCAGCATTTT. This codes for CSASAFSQSNQPQHF.

The genes are TRBV6-5 and TRBJ2-5; the D gene could be TRBD1 or TRBD2 (5 bases each). Germline V gene sequence: CDR1 MNHEY, CDR2 SVGAGI. V was pared by 4 bases and J by 2 bases, with 14 bases between. The CDR3 is 15 residues long. The CDR3 is CASSSGAAYQETQYF. CDR3 nucleotides: TGTGCCAGCAGTTCCGGGGCGGCTTATCAAGAGACCCAGTACTTC.